This entry features one TCR beta chain sequence. The sample is drawn from a study of blood T cells in healthy people across ages. Next came a second PCR, run for roughly 6 to 11 cycles, which used a sample-barcoded 5' primer along with a J-beta primer mix. Using its own MiXCR run on the 5' RACE reads, TCRdb lists one record per CDR3 protein. The sample has fewer than 1.5 million distinct CDR3 sequences; roughly 45% are singletons. Per the germline V gene, CDR1 is SGHRS and CDR2 is YFSETQ. There are 15 residues in the CDR3. This chain links TRBV5-1 with TRBJ2-4; D could derive from TRBD1 or TRBD2 (6 bases each). Gene TRBJ2-7 matches the end of the DNA better, so the J call may be wrong. This clonotype was obtained from a woman aged 18-29 years in good health. Sample: blood. The CDR3 nucleotides read TGCGCCAGCAGCCCCCTCCGTGGGGGGCAATACGAGCAGTACTTC. Amino acids: CASSPLRGGQYEQYF.